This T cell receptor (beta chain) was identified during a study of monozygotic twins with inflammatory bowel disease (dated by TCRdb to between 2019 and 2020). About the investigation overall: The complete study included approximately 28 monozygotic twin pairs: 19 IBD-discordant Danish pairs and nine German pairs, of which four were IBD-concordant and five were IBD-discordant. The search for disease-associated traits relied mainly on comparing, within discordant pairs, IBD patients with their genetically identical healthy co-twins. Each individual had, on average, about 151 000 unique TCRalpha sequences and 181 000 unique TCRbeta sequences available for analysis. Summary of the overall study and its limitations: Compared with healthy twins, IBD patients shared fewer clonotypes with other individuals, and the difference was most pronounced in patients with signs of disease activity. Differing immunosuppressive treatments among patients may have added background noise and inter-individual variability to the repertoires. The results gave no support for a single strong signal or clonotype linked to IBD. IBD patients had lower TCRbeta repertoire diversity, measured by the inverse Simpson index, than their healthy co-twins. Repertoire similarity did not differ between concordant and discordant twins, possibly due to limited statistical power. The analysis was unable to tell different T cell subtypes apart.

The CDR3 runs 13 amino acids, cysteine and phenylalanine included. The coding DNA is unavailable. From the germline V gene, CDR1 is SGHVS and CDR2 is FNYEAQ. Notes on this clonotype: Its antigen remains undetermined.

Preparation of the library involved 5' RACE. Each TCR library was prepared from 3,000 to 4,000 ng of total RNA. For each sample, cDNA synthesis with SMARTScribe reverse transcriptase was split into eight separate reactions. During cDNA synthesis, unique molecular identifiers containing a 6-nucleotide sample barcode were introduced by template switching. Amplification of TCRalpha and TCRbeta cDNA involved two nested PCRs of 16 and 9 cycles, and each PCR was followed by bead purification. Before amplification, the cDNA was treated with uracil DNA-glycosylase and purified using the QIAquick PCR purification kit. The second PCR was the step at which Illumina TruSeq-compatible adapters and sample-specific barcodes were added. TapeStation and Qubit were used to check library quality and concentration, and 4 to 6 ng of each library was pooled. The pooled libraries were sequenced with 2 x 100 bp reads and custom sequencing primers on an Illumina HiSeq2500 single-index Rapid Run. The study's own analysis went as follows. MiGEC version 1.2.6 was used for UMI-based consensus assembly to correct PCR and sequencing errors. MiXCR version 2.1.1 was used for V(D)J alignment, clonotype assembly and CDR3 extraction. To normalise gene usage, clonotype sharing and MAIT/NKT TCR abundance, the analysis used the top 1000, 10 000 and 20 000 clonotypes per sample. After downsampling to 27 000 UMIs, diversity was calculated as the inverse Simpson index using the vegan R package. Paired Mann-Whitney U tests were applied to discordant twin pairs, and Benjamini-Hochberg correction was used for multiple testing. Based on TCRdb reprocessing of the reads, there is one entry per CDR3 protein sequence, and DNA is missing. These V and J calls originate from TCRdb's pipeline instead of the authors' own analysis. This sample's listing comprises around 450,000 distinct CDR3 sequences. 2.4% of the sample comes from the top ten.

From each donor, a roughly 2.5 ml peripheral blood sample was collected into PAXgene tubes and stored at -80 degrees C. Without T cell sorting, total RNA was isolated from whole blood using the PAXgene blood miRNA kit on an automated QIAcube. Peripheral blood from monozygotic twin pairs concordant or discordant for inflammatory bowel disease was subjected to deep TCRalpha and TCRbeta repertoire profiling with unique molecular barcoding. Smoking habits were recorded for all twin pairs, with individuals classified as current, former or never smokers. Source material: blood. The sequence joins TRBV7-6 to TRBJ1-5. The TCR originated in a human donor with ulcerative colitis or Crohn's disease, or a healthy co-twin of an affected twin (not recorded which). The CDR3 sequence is CASSLALGQPQHF.